This TCR beta chain was captured in a study of blood T cell repertoires in COVID-19. Study context: The United States, Italy and Spain were the sources of the acute and convalescent COVID-19 samples.

Seattle patient enrollment occurred during active infection, with longitudinal follow-up thereafter. This CDR3 is 14 amino acids long. The V end was cut by 1 base, the J end by 5 bases, with 10 bases between. Germline values: CDR1 SGHNT, CDR2 YYREEE (reference sequence). The data were produced by immunoSEQ multiplex PCR, yet TCRdb's version contains in-frame clones alone and is incomplete. The data show approximately 160,000 clones, with more than 75% seen just once and 8.3% held by the top ten. This clone was picked up a small number of times. The sample was peripheral blood. V is TRBV5-4 and J is TRBJ2-1; D is uncertain. The receptor was isolated from an older woman with COVID-19, enrolled during active disease. The CDR3 protein is CASSLLLGNNEQFF. CDR3 in DNA: TGTGCCAGCAGCTTGCTGCTAGGAAACAATGAGCAGTTCTTC. Complete variable domain (other parts from reference TRBV5-4 and TRBJ2-1): ETGVTQSPTHLIKTRGQQVTLRCSSQSGHNTVSWYQQALGQGPQFIFQYYREEENGRGNFPPRFSGLQFPNYSSELNVNALELDDSALYLCASSLLLGNNEQFFGPGTRLTVL.